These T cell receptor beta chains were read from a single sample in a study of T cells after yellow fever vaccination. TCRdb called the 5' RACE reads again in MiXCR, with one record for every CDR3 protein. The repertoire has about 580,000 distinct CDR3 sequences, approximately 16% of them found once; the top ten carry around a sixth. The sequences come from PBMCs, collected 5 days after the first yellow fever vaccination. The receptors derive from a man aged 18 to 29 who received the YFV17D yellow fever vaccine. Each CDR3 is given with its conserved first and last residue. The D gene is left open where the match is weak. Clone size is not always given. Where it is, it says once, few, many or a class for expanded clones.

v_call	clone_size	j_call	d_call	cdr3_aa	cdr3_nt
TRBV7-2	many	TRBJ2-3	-	CASSARTIPDTQYF	TGTGCCAGCAGCGCCCGGACCATTCCAGATACGCAGTATTTT
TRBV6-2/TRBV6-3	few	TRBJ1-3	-	CASSDSTGNTIYF	TGTGCCAGCAGTGACAGCACTGGAAACACCATATATTTT
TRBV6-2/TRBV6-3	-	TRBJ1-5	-	CASRDNRAQPQHF	TGTGCCAGCAGGGACAACAGGGCTCAGCCCCAGCATTTT
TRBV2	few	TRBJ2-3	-	CASTWPGEGDTQYF	TGTGCCAGCACTTGGCCTGGTGAAGGAGATACGCAGTATTTT
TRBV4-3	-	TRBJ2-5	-	CASSQPRGRGETQYF	TGCGCCAGCAGCCAGCCAAGGGGGAGGGGAGAGACCCAGTACTTC
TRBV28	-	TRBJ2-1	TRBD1	CASSLLGTGGSVEQFF	TGTGCCAGCAGCCTCTTAGGGACAGGGGGCTCGGTTGAGCAGTTCTTC
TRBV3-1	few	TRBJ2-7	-	CASVRDGTYEQYF	TGTGCCAGCGTCCGGGACGGTACCTACGAGCAGTACTTC
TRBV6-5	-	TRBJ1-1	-	CASSLTEYNTEAFF	TGTGCCAGCAGTTTGACAGAATATAACACTGAAGCTTTCTTT
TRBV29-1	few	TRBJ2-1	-	CSGRSSPTEFF	TGCAGCGGCAGGTCATCCCCGACCGAGTTCTTC
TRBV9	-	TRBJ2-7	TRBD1	CASTPGTGASEQYF	TGTGCCAGCACCCCCGGGACAGGGGCCAGCGAGCAGTACTTC
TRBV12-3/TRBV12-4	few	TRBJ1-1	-	CASSLSLVMNTEAFF	TGTGCCAGCAGTTTGTCTCTAGTGATGAACACTGAAGCTTTCTTT
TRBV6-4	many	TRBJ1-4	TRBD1	CASSVNRGEKLFF	TGTGCCAGCAGCGTCAACAGGGGTGAAAAACTGTTTTTT
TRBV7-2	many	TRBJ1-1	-	CASSPGAANTEAFF	TGTGCCAGCAGCCCCGGGGCGGCGAACACTGAAGCTTTCTTT
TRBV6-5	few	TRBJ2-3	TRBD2	CASSYSTSVGRTLTDTQYF	TGTGCCAGCAGTTACTCGACTAGCGTGGGTAGAACCCTCACAGATACGCAGTATTTT
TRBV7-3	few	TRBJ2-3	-	CASSKRTPTDTQYF	TGTGCCAGCAGCAAACGGACACCAACAGATACGCAGTATTTT
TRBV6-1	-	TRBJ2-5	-	CASSEAEGWGQETQYF	TGTGCCAGCAGTGAGGCGGAGGGCTGGGGGCAAGAGACCCAGTACTTC
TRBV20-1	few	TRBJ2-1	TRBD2	CSAPRAGGALDEQFF	TGCAGTGCACCCCGGGCGGGGGGGGCCCTCGATGAGCAGTTCTTC